One sample yielded the 31 T cell receptor beta chains listed below, sequenced in a study of blood T cells in healthy people across ages. Together with a sample-barcoded 5' primer, a J-beta primer mix was included in a second PCR lasting about 7 to 12 cycles. TCRdb processed the 5' RACE reads anew with MiXCR; each CDR3 protein has one entry. Among 650,000 to 1,000,000 distinct CDR3 sequences listed, roughly 34% were seen once. What was sequenced was blood. Receptors were obtained from a man between 18 and 35 years old in good health.

This clonotype was seen ten or more times. CDR3 region: CSASGRLNTEAFF. The CDR3 coding sequence is TGCAGTGCTAGCGGGCGGCTGAACACTGAAGCTTTCTTT. The gene calls are TRBV20-1 and TRBJ1-1; unclear D gene. The V gene's germline CDR1 is DFQATT and CDR2 SNEGSKA (reference sequence). The V gene lost 3 bases and the J gene lost 0 bases, with 8 bases spanning the gap. The CDR3 totals 13 residues.

This clonotype was observed a handful of times. V and J are TRBV10-3 and TRBJ1-6; maybe TRBD1 (5 bases). The CDR3 runs 14 residues. The V and J ends lost 3 bases and 8 bases respectively, with 11 bases between them. CDR1 and CDR2 from the germline V gene are ENHRY and SYGVKD. CDR3 residues: CAISESRGDSPLHF. The CDR3 DNA sequence: TGTGCCATCAGTGAATCAAGGGGTGATTCACCCCTCCACTTT.

This clonotype has a handful of counts. V is TRBV20-1 and J is TRBJ2-1, with D possibly matching TRBD1 (5 bases). Germline V gene lookup returns CDR1 DFQATT and CDR2 SNEGSKA (reference sequence). The CDR3 runs to 15 residues. The V end was cut by 3 bases, the J end by 0 bases, with 12 bases between. In DNA form, the CDR3 reads TGCAGTGCTAGTCGGGTCGGACACTCCTACAATGAGCAGTTCTTC. As protein: CSASRVGHSYNEQFF.

The chain combines TRBV28 with TRBJ2-1, with 7 nucleotides matching TRBD2. V trimming: 6 bases; J trimming: 1 base; junction bases outside the gene matches: 9. CDR3 length: 16 residues. Germline values: CDR1 MDHEN, CDR2 SYDVKM. CDR3 DNA sequence: TGTGCCAGCAGCCACTCGGGGGGTACGTCCTACAATGAGCAGTTCTTC. Protein product: CASSHSGGTSYNEQFF.

This clonotype was seen a few times. This chain connects TRBV20-1 to TRBJ1-1; weak D call: TRBD1 (6 bases). The CDR3 runs 13 residues. Germline CDR1 is DFQATT and CDR2 is SNEGSKA (reference sequence). V gave up 5 bases and J gave up 3 bases, with 13 bases separating them. The CDR3 DNA reads TGCAGTGCTCCACAGGGAACGGACACTGAAGCTTTCTTT. Protein sequence: CSAPQGTDTEAFF.

The chain joins TRBV20-1 to TRBJ2-7; 7 nucleotides agree with TRBD1. This CDR3 region has 15 residues. V was clipped by 3 bases and J by 5 bases; unmatched bases: 13. CDR1 is DFQATT, CDR2 SNEGSKA, per germline (reference sequence). CDR3 sequence (DNA): TGCAGTGCTAGGGACCTTGGGACAGAGGGTAACGAGCAGTACTTC. The encoded protein is CSARDLGTEGNEQYF.

This chain joins TRBV4-1 and TRBJ2-7, with a tentative D call TRBD2 (6 bases). The CDR3 has 14 residues. Per germline, CDR1 MGHRA and CDR2 YSYEKL. The V and J ends lost 5 bases and 3 bases respectively, with 14 bases between them. In DNA, the CDR3 is TGCGCCAGCAGCATCTTGGCCGGGGGCTACGAGCAGTACTTC. It translates to CASSILAGGYEQYF.

The chain joins TRBV11-1 to TRBJ2-2; no reliable D call. Trimming shortened V by 5 bases and J by 5 bases, and 9 bases separated the two germline ends. Germline CDR1 and CDR2: SGHAT and FQDESV (reference sequence). This CDR3 region has 13 residues. The chain's CDR3 is CASSQQITGELFF. CDR3 in DNA: TGTGCCAGCAGCCAACAGATTACCGGGGAGCTGTTTTTT.

As regards this clonotype: Since a much larger clone is just one base distant, this may be a read error. The chain links TRBV4-2 to TRBJ2-3; possibly TRBD1 or TRBD2 for D (6 bases each). Germline CDR1 LGHNA, CDR2 YNFKEQ. The CDR3 covers 17 residues. CDR3 residues: CASSPLGGGLGTGTQYF. The CDR3 DNA follows: TGTGCCAGCAGCCCCCTTGGTGGGGGGCTCGGCACAGGTACGCAGTATTTT.

In this sample, this clonotype turned up a few times. J is TRBJ2-1 and V is TRBV2; D is ambiguous. V lost 4 bases to trimming and J lost 6 bases, with 13 bases between them. The CDR3 has 14 residues. CDR1 and CDR2 from the germline V gene are SNHLY and FYNNEI. As DNA, the CDR3 is TGTGCCAGCAGTGTCGGTCTAGGTCCCAATGAGCAGTTCTTC. Translated, it gives CASSVGLGPNEQFF.

The chain couples TRBV20-1 to TRBJ2-7; D is ambiguous. V lost 0 bases, J lost 2 bases, and 11 bases lay in between. The CDR3 is 14 residues long. The germline CDR1 and CDR2 sequences are DFQATT and SNEGSKA (reference sequence). The CDR3 protein is CSARDLGNAYEQYF. The CDR3 DNA reads as TGCAGTGCTAGAGATCTGGGCAACGCCTACGAGCAGTACTTC.

Points on this clonotype: This may stem from a read error, because a much larger clone lies one nucleotide away. This rearrangement joins TRBV7-9 to TRBJ2-3; D gene unclear. The germline V gene has CDR1 SEHNR and CDR2 FQNEAQ (reference sequence). The CDR3 runs 15 residues. The CDR3 coding sequence is TGTGCCAGCAGCTTACTTCCAGATAGGGAAGATGCGCAGTATTTT. Protein sequence: CASSLLPDREDAQYF.

The chain joins TRBV19 to TRBJ2-2; weak D call: TRBD2 (6 bases). CDR3 length equals 14 residues. The V and J ends lost 5 bases and 3 bases respectively, with 10 bases between them. Germline V gives CDR1 LNHDA, CDR2 SQIVND (reference sequence). The CDR3 coding sequence is TGTGCCAGTAGTGCGGGGATCGACACCGGGGAGCTGTTTTTT. This gives the protein CASSAGIDTGELFF.

A few counts support this clonotype. J is TRBJ2-5 and V is TRBV2, with TRBD2 matching 7 bases. This CDR3 is 12 amino acids long. V shed 11 bases, J shed 4 bases, and the junction held 7 bases outside the gene matches. Germline CDR1 reads SNHLY; CDR2 reads FYNNEI. CDR3 residues: CAGREGGETQYF. DNA for the CDR3: TGTGCCGGGAGGGAGGGAGGAGAGACCCAGTACTTC.

V is TRBV20-1 and J is TRBJ1-2, with D maybe TRBD1 (5 bases). V was shortened by 3 bases and J by 4 bases, with 15 bases between the two germline ends. CDR3 length: 14 residues. Germline CDR1 is DFQATT and CDR2 is SNEGSKA (reference sequence). CDR3 DNA sequence: TGCAGTGCTAGTTGGAGGGGATTAGGCTATGGCTACACCTTC. This gives the protein CSASWRGLGYGYTF.

J is TRBJ2-3 and V is TRBV7-2, with 14 bases identical to TRBD2. This CDR3 contains 16 residues. Germline trimming cut 5 bases from V and 8 bases from J; bases unmatched to any gene: 9. Germline assignment: CDR1 SGHTA and CDR2 FQGNSA. The chain's CDR3 is CASSPHGTSGGGTQYF. As DNA, the CDR3 is TGTGCCAGCAGCCCCCATGGGACTAGCGGGGGCGGTACGCAGTATTTT.

For this clonotype: One base away lies a much larger clone, so this may be a sequencing read error. This chain links TRBV20-1 with TRBJ2-1; 7 bases fit TRBD1. Looked up from germline, CDR1 is DFQATT and CDR2 is SNEGSKA (reference sequence). The CDR3 totals 14 residues. The trim removed 6 bases at V and 5 bases at J, leaving 10 bases unmatched. DNA for the CDR3: TGCAGTGCCCTGCGAGGGGGCCTAGACAATGAGCAGTTCTTC. Amino acid sequence: CSALRGGLDNEQFF.

The rearrangement joins TRBV10-3 to TRBJ1-1; D may be TRBD1 (6 bases). Germline assignment: CDR1 ENHRY and CDR2 SYGVKD. This CDR3 spans 15 amino acids. The germline V and J ends were trimmed by 0 bases and 0 bases, with 8 bases remaining between them. CDR3 sequence reads: CAISESDRLNTEAFF. In nucleotides, the CDR3 is TGTGCCATCAGTGAGTCGGACAGACTGAACACTGAAGCTTTCTTT.

The chain uses TRBV7-9 and TRBJ2-1, with 9 bases lining up with TRBD2. The CDR3 totals 17 residues. J lost 3 bases, V lost 2 bases, and 8 bases had no gene match. Germline V CDR1 and CDR2: SEHNR, FQNEAQ (reference sequence). The CDR3 protein is CASSLTGVAGVYNEQFF. The CDR3 DNA reads TGTGCCAGCAGCTTAACAGGGGTAGCGGGAGTCTACAATGAGCAGTTCTTC.

This clonotype was detected only a few times. The rearrangement uses TRBV7-2 and TRBJ2-5, with D unresolved. V lost 1 base and J 5 bases, leaving 8 bases between the germline ends. There are 13 residues in the CDR3. Germline-derived CDR1 and CDR2 are SGHTA and FQGNSA. CDR3: CASSLVGVETQYF. Written as DNA, the CDR3 is TGTGCCAGCAGCTTAGTCGGCGTGGAGACCCAGTACTTC.

Worth noting for this clonotype: A read error may produce the germline difference seen at one junction end. The V and J genes are TRBV10-3 and TRBJ2-3, with a tentative D call TRBD1 (5 bases). The CDR3 is 14 amino acids. The germline gives CDR1 ENHRY, CDR2 SYGVKD. CDR3 sequence reads: CATSLTLQADTQYF. The CDR3 DNA sequence: TGTGCCACCAGTCTTACCCTACAGGCAGATACGCAGTATTTT.

V gene TRBV7-2 combines with J gene TRBJ1-1; D unclear. Germline V CDR1 and CDR2: SGHTA, FQGNSA. This CDR3 is built from 11 residues. The V and J ends lost 6 bases and 8 bases respectively, with 10 bases between them. CDR3 residues: CASRLTAEAFF. DNA for the CDR3: TGTGCCAGCAGACTGACGGCCGAAGCTTTCTTT.

The chain is built from TRBV5-1 and TRBJ1-4, with 10 bases matching TRBD1. In germline, CDR1 is SGHRS, CDR2 YFSETQ. V shed 3 bases, J shed 0 bases, and the junction held 2 bases outside the gene matches. The CDR3 covers 16 residues. The CDR3: CASSWDRGTTNEKLFF. DNA for the CDR3: TGCGCCAGCAGCTGGGACAGGGGAACAACTAATGAAAAACTGTTTTTT.

This clonotype was seen a handful of times. The V and J genes are TRBV12-3 or TRBV12-4 and TRBJ1-1; D gene uncertain. This CDR3 has 12 residues. The ends were cut back, 6 bases at V and 0 bases at J, with 5 bases in the middle. Written as DNA, the CDR3 is TGTGCCAGCAGAGTGATGAACACTGAAGCTTTCTTT. Amino acid sequence: CASRVMNTEAFF.

This clonotype was recorded many times. This chain links TRBV7-8 with TRBJ2-7; D is ambiguous. Looked up from germline, CDR1 is SGHVS and CDR2 is FQNEAQ. This CDR3 spans 14 amino acids. Deletions cut 5 bases from V and 8 bases from J, with 19 bases between. The CDR3 DNA reads as TGTGCCAGCAGCGAAAGAACAACCAGACTTAAGCAGTACTTC. This sequence encodes CASSERTTRLKQYF.

The rearrangement uses TRBV6-2 or TRBV6-3 and TRBJ2-4; a weak D match, TRBD2 (5 bases). The CDR3 sequence is 16 residues long. Trimming took 2 bases from V and 1 from J, leaving 12 bases between them. The germline V gene has CDR1 MNHEY and CDR2 SVGEGT. CDR3 coding DNA: TGTGCCAGCAGTTACGGGATTAGCGTGGCCAAAAACATTCAGTACTTC. Residues: CASSYGISVAKNIQYF.

This clonotype was observed many times. The rearrangement links TRBV7-9 to TRBJ2-3; TRBD1 agrees at 8 bases. This CDR3 spans 15 amino acids. Germline V gene lookup returns CDR1 SEHNR and CDR2 FQNEAQ (reference sequence). V gave up 6 bases and J gave up 0 bases; unmatched junction bases: 5. CDR3 sequence (DNA): TGTGCCAGCAGTCCCCGGACAGGGAGCACAGATACGCAGTATTTT. Protein sequence: CASSPRTGSTDTQYF. Full variable domain (rest looked up from reference TRBV7-9 and TRBJ2-3): DTGVSQNPRHKITKRGQNVTFRCDPISEHNRLYWYRQTLGQGPEFLTYFQNEAQLEKSRLLSDRFSAERPKGSFSTLEIQRTEQGDSAMYLCASSPRTGSTDTQYFGPGTRLTVL.

This chain uses TRBV20-1 with TRBJ2-1; 7 bases line up with TRBD2. The CDR3 totals 16 residues. V shed 4 bases and J 4 bases; nucleotides not matched to a gene: 13. CDR1 is DFQATT, CDR2 SNEGSKA, per germline (reference sequence). This CDR3 reads CSAILSASGFYNEQFF. DNA of the CDR3: TGCAGTGCTATCTTGTCGGCTAGCGGATTTTACAATGAGCAGTTCTTC.

The rearrangement links TRBV7-2 to TRBJ1-2; a possible D gene is TRBD1 (6 bases). Germline V gene sequence: CDR1 SGHTA, CDR2 FQGNSA. The CDR3 is 14 residues long. V was clipped by 0 bases and J by 8 bases, with 13 bases between them. Written as DNA, the CDR3 is TGTGCCAGCAGCTTAGCCACAGGGTGGGGCGGCTACACCTTC. Translation: CASSLATGWGGYTF.

This clonotype was picked up a small number of times. The V gene is TRBV7-9, the J gene TRBJ2-7; 8 bases map to TRBD1. Germline trimming cut 5 bases from V and 4 bases from J; bases unmatched to any gene: 13. Per the germline V gene, CDR1 is SEHNR and CDR2 is FQNEAQ (reference sequence). The length of the CDR3 is 16 residues. Here the CDR3 DNA reads TGTGCCAGCAGCCATACCCCGGGACAGGTCAATTACGAGCAGTACTTC. As protein: CASSHTPGQVNYEQYF.

This clonotype appeared a few times. This chain links TRBV20-1 with TRBJ1-5; 8 bases line up with TRBD1. The CDR3 covers 15 residues. Trimming took 0 bases from V and 3 from J; bases not matched to a gene: 4. Germline V CDR1 and CDR2: DFQATT, SNEGSKA (reference sequence). CDR3 amino acids: CSARDEQGVNQPQHF. As DNA, the CDR3 is TGCAGTGCTAGAGATGAACAGGGGGTCAATCAGCCCCAGCATTTT.